This T cell receptor beta chain was obtained from a study of T cells in localized non-small cell lung cancer. On this clone: Its specificity is unknown.

V was cut by 0 bases and J by 0 bases, with 8 bases left in between. The germline V gene encodes CDR1 SGHTA and CDR2 FQGNSA. There are 15 residues in the CDR3. Whole-study results and caveats: Uninvolved adjacent lung showed peak T cell clonality, exceeding tumor. Blood T cell density predicted longer survival; adjacent-lung clonality, shorter. When the top 100 tumor clones were examined, a median around 61 of them also appeared in the adjacent lung, which was paired and uninvolved.

TCRdb's copy holds only in-frame clones and misses some; the assay was immunoSEQ multiplex PCR. Among roughly 35,000 clones listed, approximately 93% were seen once. V is TRBV7-2 and J is TRBJ1-2; D gene uncertain. Sequencing used peripheral blood, obtained before any cancer treatment. The TCR originated in a female donor at least 60 years old with stage I lung adenocarcinoma. The CDR3 DNA is TGTGCCAGCAGCTTAGCTTGGATTACTAACTATGGCTACACCTTC. This encodes CASSLAWITNYGYTF.